The 11 T cell receptor beta chains listed next were all sequenced from one sample in a study of T cells in Graves' hyperthyroidism and ophthalmopathy. RNA transcripts gave rise to amplified TCR beta CDR3 regions. HTBI primers were the set used in a first-round RT-PCR of the TCR CDR3. Using its own MiXCR run on the multiplex PCR reads, TCRdb lists one record per CDR3 protein. The sample shows hundreds of thousands of distinct CDR3 sequences, more than 45% of them seen only once. Specimen: peripheral blood or thyroid tissue (not recorded which). Receptors were obtained from a woman aged 18-29 years with Graves' hyperthyroidism.

This clonotype turned up a few times. This chain uses TRBV24-1 with TRBJ2-7; D possibly corresponds to TRBD2 (5 bases). Deletions cut 9 bases from V and 0 bases from J, with 11 bases between. The CDR3 extends over 13 amino acids. CDR1 and CDR2 from the germline V gene are KGHDR and SFDVKD. CDR3 bases: TGTGCCACCTCGGGAACTTTCTCCTACGAGCAGTACTTC. The encoded protein is CATSGTFSYEQYF.

The CDR3 here is CASSLGAPEQYF. DNA for the CDR3: TGTGCCAGCAGCTTAGGGGCCCCGGAGCAGTACTTC. The chain joins TRBV7-2 to TRBJ2-7; D is unclear. V was shortened by 1 base and J by 7 bases, with 8 bases between the two germline ends. CDR1 and CDR2 (germline): SGHTA, FQGNSA. This CDR3 is built from 12 residues.

This clonotype was found a few times. This may arise from a read error, as a much more abundant clone is one base away. V and J are TRBV24-1 and TRBJ2-5; TRBD1 matches 8 bases. Trimming at V came to 4 bases and at J to 5 bases, leaving 8 bases not matched to a gene. The CDR3 has 15 residues. The germline CDR1 and CDR2 sequences are KGHDR and SFDVKD. DNA for the CDR3: TGTGCCACCAGTGAGCAACGGACAGGGAGGGAGACCCAGTACTTC. Residues: CATSEQRTGRETQYF.

The chain links TRBV2 to TRBJ2-3; TRBD2 agrees at 8 bases. The CDR3 has 14 amino acids. Germline CDR1 is SNHLY and CDR2 is FYNNEI. J was trimmed by 0 bases and V by 10 bases; bases with no gene match: 6. The CDR3 spells CANRLATSTDTQYF. CDR3 bases: TGTGCCAACAGACTAGCGACTAGCACAGATACGCAGTATTTT.

This clonotype was seen more than once but under ten times. The V gene is TRBV6-6, the J gene TRBJ2-7; the D gene is possibly TRBD1 (5 bases). The CDR3 sequence is 12 residues long. Trimming took 6 bases from V and 9 from J, leaving 15 bases between them. Germline CDR1 reads MNHNY; CDR2 reads SVGAGI (reference sequence). The CDR3 reads CASSRVRMPQYF. As DNA, the CDR3 is TGTGCCAGCAGCAGGGTGCGGATGCCGCAGTACTTC.

This chain links TRBV5-1 with TRBJ2-7; D tentatively fits TRBD1 or TRBD2 (5 bases each). Trimming took 2 bases from V and 2 from J, leaving 11 bases between them. The CDR3 runs 14 residues. Germline V lookup: CDR1 SGHRS, CDR2 YFSETQ. The CDR3 bases are TGCGCCAGCAGCTTCGGGACGGTAGCCTACGAGCAGTACTTC. This gives the protein CASSFGTVAYEQYF. Drawing the rest from reference TRBV5-1 and TRBJ2-7, the complete variable domain is KAGVTQTPRYLIKTRGQQVTLSCSPISGHRSVSWYQQTPGQGLQFLFEYFSETQRNKGNFPGRFSGRQFSNSRSEMNVSTLELGDSALYLCASSFGTVAYEQYFGPGTRLTVT.

The J gene is TRBJ1-3, the V gene TRBV7-2; D gene unclear. The CDR3 spans 16 residues. CDR1 is SGHTA and CDR2 is FQGNSA in the germline V gene. Trimming removed 5 bases from V and 5 bases from J, with 19 bases in between. CDR3 residues: CASSQVLGPGRNTIYF. The CDR3 coding sequence is TGTGCCAGCAGCCAAGTACTGGGCCCGGGGAGAAACACCATATATTTT.

This clonotype was found many times. This chain joins TRBV5-1 and TRBJ1-2; D remains unclear. V was clipped by 5 bases and J by 9 bases, with 14 bases between them. The CDR3 is 12 amino acids. Per germline, CDR1 SGHRS and CDR2 YFSETQ. The CDR3 DNA is TGCGCCAGCAGTCTTGACGGGAAGAGCTACACCTTC. This codes for CASSLDGKSYTF.

This sequence joins TRBV5-6 and TRBJ2-2; D gene ambiguous. This CDR3 spans 12 amino acids. Looked up from germline, CDR1 is SGHDT and CDR2 is YYEEEE. Deletions cut 4 bases from V and 9 bases from J, with 10 bases between. The CDR3 DNA follows: TGTGCCAGCAGCGGAAACCAACGGGAGCTGTTTTTT. This gives the protein CASSGNQRELFF.

This clonotype was picked up many times. This chain links TRBV2 with TRBJ1-1; 7 nucleotides match TRBD1. Looked up from germline, CDR1 is SNHLY and CDR2 is FYNNEI. The ends lost 6 bases at V and 2 bases at J; junction bases unmatched: 6. The CDR3 covers 14 residues. The CDR3 reads CASRTGSRNTEAFF. The CDR3 nucleotides are TGTGCCAGCAGGACAGGGTCACGAAACACTGAAGCTTTCTTT. Full variable domain (missing parts from reference TRBV2 and TRBJ1-1): EPEVTQTPSHQVTQMGQEVILRCVPISNHLYFYWYRQILGQKVEFLVSFYNNEISEKSEIFDDQFSVERPDGSNFTLKIRSTKLEDSAMYFCASRTGSRNTEAFFGQGTRLTVV.

The table lists this clonotype with a few counts. This rearrangement joins TRBV9 to TRBJ2-7; 11 bases align to TRBD2. Per the germline V gene, CDR1 is SGDLS and CDR2 is YYNGEE. The CDR3 is made up of 14 amino acids. Unmatched junction bases numbered 4, after V lost 5 bases and J lost 3 bases. CDR3 sequence reads: CASSAGLAVYEQYF. The CDR3 nucleotides read TGTGCCAGCAGTGCGGGACTAGCGGTCTACGAGCAGTACTTC. The entire variable domain, with the rest obtained from reference TRBV9 and TRBJ2-7, is as follows: DSGVTQTPKHLITATGQRVTLRCSPRSGDLSVYWYQQSLDQGLQFLIQYYNGEERAKGNILERFSAQQFPDLHSELNLSSLELGDSALYFCASSAGLAVYEQYFGPGTRLTVT.